This T cell receptor (beta chain) was recovered during a study of blood T cell repertoires in COVID-19. Study details: Samples representing acute and convalescent COVID-19 were sourced from the United States, Italy and Spain. Sources were T cells, B-cell-depleted T cells, or PBMCs; the material itself was cDNA or gDNA.

As handled by the study authors: Estimated nucleated cell counts came from reference gene primer amplification. Profiling relied on immunoSEQ multiplex PCR, and the TCRdb table lists in-frame clones only, not all of them. The DNA gave D and trimming, while V, J and clone size come from that table. The data show some 150,000 clones, 84% seen once. This clone was observed once. J lost 5 bases, V lost 3 bases, and 8 bases had no gene match. Germline V gene lookup returns CDR1 MNHEY and CDR2 SVGAGI. This CDR3 has 15 amino acids. The V gene is TRBV6-5, the J gene TRBJ2-5, with TRBD2 matching over 8 bases. The sequence derives from a human donor in a cohort sampled during active COVID-19. The sequencing sample was made of peripheral blood. CDR3 DNA sequence: TGTGCCAGCAGTTATCGAGCGGGGGCCCGGGAGACCCAGTACTTC. It yields the protein CASSYRAGARETQYF.